The 13 T cell receptor beta chains reported below all come from one sample, sequenced in a study of blood T cells in healthy people across ages. Primed by a sample-barcoded 5' primer and a J-beta primer mix, a second PCR proceeded for roughly 6 to 12 cycles. MiXCR was run by TCRdb on the 5' RACE reads, yielding one entry per CDR3 protein. The data show hundreds of thousands of distinct CDR3 sequences, with 45% to 60% seen just once and less than 15% held by the top ten. The sample taken for sequencing was blood. Receptors originate from a woman older than 75 in good health.

The sample holds many counts of this clonotype. V usage is TRBV10-3 and J usage is TRBJ2-1; TRBD2 matches at 7 bases. Per the germline V gene, CDR1 is ENHRY and CDR2 is SYGVKD. This CDR3 region has 15 residues. Unmatched junction bases numbered 7, after V lost 3 bases and J lost 5 bases. The CDR3 bases are TGTGCCATCAGTGACCGCCTAGCGGCTAACAATGAGCAGTTCTTC. Encoded protein: CAISDRLAANNEQFF.

This clonotype has ten or more counts. The V and J genes are TRBV20-1 and TRBJ2-1; 10 positions match TRBD1. The CDR3 length is 14 residues. Germline loops: CDR1 DFQATT, CDR2 SNEGSKA (reference sequence). Losses at the gene ends were 5 bases for V and 4 bases for J; bases not matched to a gene: 5. The CDR3 nucleotides read TGCAGTGCTGGACGGGACAGGGGATACAATGAGCAGTTCTTC. This translates into CSAGRDRGYNEQFF.

The chain recombines TRBV9 with TRBJ2-1, with TRBD2 matching over 12 bases. The germline V gene has CDR1 SGDLS and CDR2 YYNGEE. This CDR3 is built from 16 residues. V dropped 4 bases and J dropped 7; count of bases not matched to a gene: 9. CDR3 residues: CASSPLSSGGANEQFF. Here the CDR3 DNA reads TGTGCCAGCAGCCCGCTCTCTAGCGGGGGGGCGAATGAGCAGTTCTTC.

As regards this clonotype: This may be a read error, as it is one base from a much larger clone. The V gene is TRBV20-1, the J gene TRBJ2-3, with 13 bases identical to TRBD2. This CDR3 region has 16 residues. Germline-derived CDR1 and CDR2 are DFQATT and SNEGSKA (reference sequence). The CDR3 DNA reads TGCAGTACTAGACTTCGGACTAGCGGGAGTGGAAATACGCAGTATTTT. Its protein is CSTRLRTSGSGNTQYF.

This clonotype appeared once. This sequence joins TRBV3-1 and TRBJ2-7; D unclear. The DNA end is more similar to TRBJ2-5, so the J call may be wrong. The CDR3 loop spans 15 amino acids. Per the germline V gene, CDR1 is LGHDT and CDR2 is YNNKEL (reference sequence). As DNA, the CDR3 is TGTGCCAGCAGCCAGCTGGCGACTCCAGGAGAGACCCAGTACTTC. Translating it yields CASSQLATPGETQYF.

This chain uses TRBV14 with TRBJ2-7; D possibly corresponds to TRBD1 (6 bases). V lost 3 bases to trimming and J lost 9 bases, with 15 bases between them. Looked up from germline, CDR1 is SGHDN and CDR2 is FVKESK. The CDR3 is 13 residues long. The CDR3 nucleotides are TGTGCCAGCAGCCAGGAATACAGGGTGGCGCAGTACTTC. Protein: CASSQEYRVAQYF.

With respect to this clonotype: The junction departs from germline at one end; a sequencing error may be responsible. The chain carries TRBV5-1 and TRBJ2-1; D may be TRBD1 or TRBD2 (5 bases each). CDR1 and CDR2 from the germline V gene are SGHRS and YFSETQ. This CDR3 is 13 amino acids long. This CDR3 is CAGSWDPDSKRFF. The DNA for the CDR3 is TGCGCCGGCAGCTGGGACCCCGACTCTAAGCGGTTCTTC. The full variable domain, its missing parts supplied by reference TRBV5-1 and TRBJ2-1, is KAGVTQTPRYLIKTRGQQVTLSCSPISGHRSVSWYQQTPGQGLQFLFEYFSETQRNKGNFPGRFSGRQFSNSRSEMNVSTLELGDSALYLCAGSWDPDSKRFFGPGTRLTVL.

The J gene is TRBJ2-1, the V gene TRBV13, with a tentative D call TRBD2 (5 bases). Germline V lookup: CDR1 PRHDT, CDR2 FYEKMQ (reference sequence). V lost 0 bases and J 9 bases, leaving 18 bases between the germline ends. This CDR3 has 16 residues. The CDR3 sequence is CASSLGRRSWVGEQFF. For the CDR3, the DNA is TGTGCCAGCAGCTTAGGGCGGAGGAGCTGGGTCGGTGAGCAGTTCTTC.

In regard to this clonotype: It may be a read error: a sequence one base away is much more abundant. The chain carries TRBV4-1 and TRBJ2-5; D call uncertain. The J call may be faulty, since TRBJ2-7 better matches the DNA end. CDR1 is MGHRA and CDR2 is YSYEKL in the germline V gene. The CDR3 runs 15 residues. The CDR3 protein is CASGQDVAAAIEQYF. Here the CDR3 DNA reads TGCGCCAGCGGCCAAGATGTGGCAGCTGCTATCGAGCAGTACTTC.

This clonotype was seen only once. CDR3 sequence (DNA): TGTGCCAGCAGTTTCGCACAACGGAACACTGAAGCTTTCTTT. The encoded protein is CASSFAQRNTEAFF. The chain combines TRBV12-3 or TRBV12-4 with TRBJ1-1; D unclear. The CDR3 runs to 14 residues. The V end lost 3 bases, the J end lost 1 base, and 9 bases lay between the germline ends.

The chain carries TRBV12-3 or TRBV12-4 and TRBJ2-1; maybe TRBD1 (7 bases). Trimming removed 6 bases at V and 12 bases at J, with 18 bases between. The CDR3 sequence is 13 residues long. The CDR3 DNA reads as TGTGCCAGCAGCACCCATACAGGGGACTCGCAGTTCTTC. It yields the protein CASSTHTGDSQFF.

Turning to this clonotype: This sequence may be a read error, since a much larger clone differs from it by one base. V is TRBV7-9 and J is TRBJ2-1; 7 bases match TRBD1. The V and J ends lost 5 bases and 7 bases, in that order; junction bases with no gene match: 11. Germline-derived CDR1 and CDR2 are SEHNR and FQNEAQ (reference sequence). This CDR3 has 15 residues. This CDR3 is CASSTRVGGKNEQFF. As DNA, the CDR3 is TGTGCCAGCAGCACACGAGTAGGGGGCAAAAATGAGCAGTTCTTC. Full variable domain (remainder filled in from reference TRBV7-9 and TRBJ2-1): DTGVSQNPRHKITKRGQNVTFRCDPISEHNRLYWYRQTLGQGPEFLTYFQNEAQLEKSRLLSDRFSAERPKGSFSTLEIQRTEQGDSAMYLCASSTRVGGKNEQFFGPGTRLTVL.

The chain joins TRBV5-1 to TRBJ2-4; D is perhaps TRBD2 (6 bases). The CDR3 runs to 18 residues. Germline loops: CDR1 SGHRS, CDR2 YFSETQ. With 0 bases removed from V and 3 bases from J, the gap between germline ends came to 19 bases. CDR3 sequence (DNA): TGCGCCAGCAGCTTGGGCCCTTCGGGGGAGATGGTCAAAAACATTCAGTACTTC. This translates into CASSLGPSGEMVKNIQYF.